This TCR beta chain was obtained from a study of beta chain features in type 1 diabetes. Whole-study results and caveats: Moderately but significantly shorter TCRB CDR3s were found in Type 1 diabetes patients in all four CD4+ subsets.

CDR3 length: 13 residues. With 0 bases removed from V and 5 bases from J, the gap between germline ends came to 6 bases. Germline loops: CDR1 KGHSH, CDR2 LQKENI. Comments on this clone: Antigen: not known.

The investigators reverse transcribed all of the isolated RNA, so they sequenced expressed TCRB transcripts. This table comes from immunoSEQ multiplex PCR, and its TCRdb copy is limited to in-frame clones, with some not included. The table has 95,000 to 150,000 clones, roughly 17% seen once. This chain joins TRBV18 and TRBJ2-3; D ambiguous. This clonotype originated in a man younger than 30 with type 1 diabetes. The sample consisted of central memory CD4+ T cells from blood. The DNA for the CDR3 is TGTGCCAGCTCACCACCCGAGCGAGATACGCAGTATTTT. It yields the protein CASSPPERDTQYF.